The rows below give T cell receptor beta chains drawn from one sample of a study of blood T cell repertoires in COVID-19. Profiled with immunoSEQ multiplex PCR; TCRdb holds only in-frame clones, not every one. The sample records some 100,000 clones, around 88% being singletons. Sequenced input: peripheral blood. Receptors were obtained from a human donor in a cohort sampled during active COVID-19. Both conserved end residues are trimmed from each CDR3.

v_call: TRBV30; j_call: TRBJ1-2; cdr3_length: 9; cdr3_aa: ASTHRYGYT
v_call: TRBV2; j_call: TRBJ2-1; cdr3_length: 13; cdr3_aa: ASSGWGGSYNEQF
v_call: TRBV7-6; j_call: TRBJ2-7; cdr3_length: 13; cdr3_aa: ASSSGQGPSYEQY
v_call: TRBV2; j_call: TRBJ1-4; cdr3_length: 15; cdr3_aa: ASSPRGGKGSNEKLF
v_call: TRBV3-1/TRBV3-2; j_call: TRBJ2-3; cdr3_length: 15; cdr3_aa: ASSPSAETATTDTQY
v_call: TRBV27; j_call: TRBJ2-2; cdr3_length: 13; cdr3_aa: ASTPWPSRAGELF
v_call: TRBV30; j_call: TRBJ1-6; cdr3_length: 15; cdr3_aa: AWSVRDRGLYNSPLH
v_call: TRBV6-2/TRBV6-3; j_call: TRBJ2-7; cdr3_length: 13; cdr3_aa: ASTPSGRGYSEQY
v_call: TRBV10-3; j_call: TRBJ2-2; cdr3_length: 16; cdr3_aa: AISAGTSGILNTGELF
v_call: TRBV3-1/TRBV3-2; j_call: TRBJ1-4; cdr3_length: 14; cdr3_aa: ASSQGDDRVSEKLF
v_call: TRBV2; j_call: TRBJ1-6; cdr3_length: 14; cdr3_aa: ASSEAFGQAGSPLH
v_call: TRBV15; j_call: TRBJ1-1; cdr3_length: 9; cdr3_aa: ATSRAAEAF
v_call: TRBV28; j_call: TRBJ2-5; cdr3_length: 12; cdr3_aa: ASSRWGGQETQY
v_call: TRBV4-1; j_call: TRBJ1-5; cdr3_length: 13; cdr3_aa: ASSQTGGSNQPQH
v_call: TRBV10-3; j_call: TRBJ2-7; cdr3_length: 12; cdr3_aa: AISALAGGEEQY
v_call: TRBV11-2; j_call: TRBJ2-7; cdr3_length: 10; cdr3_aa: ASSRDSYEQY
v_call: TRBV4-1; j_call: TRBJ1-4; cdr3_length: 15; cdr3_aa: ASSQDGQARGNEKLF
v_call: TRBV25-1; j_call: TRBJ2-1; cdr3_length: 13; cdr3_aa: ASRGLAGVLGEQF
v_call: TRBV3-1/TRBV3-2; j_call: TRBJ2-7; cdr3_length: 13; cdr3_aa: ASSPRTSGVYEQY
v_call: TRBV6-5; j_call: TRBJ2-7; cdr3_length: 13; cdr3_aa: ASSRGTSGAYEQY
v_call: TRBV28; j_call: TRBJ2-2; cdr3_length: 13; cdr3_aa: ASSLYGLNTGELF
v_call: TRBV25-1; j_call: TRBJ2-1; cdr3_length: 15; cdr3_aa: ASSAHRGAGGANEQF
v_call: TRBV7-9; j_call: TRBJ2-7; cdr3_length: 10; cdr3_aa: ASSPRVYEQY
v_call: TRBV10-1; j_call: TRBJ2-1; cdr3_length: 17; cdr3_aa: ASRWGLAGGSRSYNEQF
v_call: TRBV9; j_call: TRBJ2-1; cdr3_length: 9; cdr3_aa: ASSPQGEQF
v_call: TRBV5-4; j_call: TRBJ2-7; cdr3_length: 12; cdr3_aa: ASSSTGVEAKQY
v_call: TRBV27; j_call: TRBJ2-5; cdr3_length: 12; cdr3_aa: ASSLSGTQETQY
v_call: TRBV2; j_call: TRBJ2-2; cdr3_length: 13; cdr3_aa: ASSPRQGRTGELF
v_call: TRBV2; j_call: TRBJ1-1; cdr3_length: 12; cdr3_aa: ASSERQGVGEAF
v_call: TRBV19; j_call: TRBJ2-3; cdr3_length: 15; cdr3_aa: ASSTYRGREALGTQY
v_call: TRBV11-3; j_call: TRBJ2-3; cdr3_length: 14; cdr3_aa: ASSSLAGGGTDTQY
v_call: TRBV19; j_call: TRBJ2-5; cdr3_length: 12; cdr3_aa: ASSTRGGGETQY
v_call: TRBV7-2; j_call: TRBJ2-7; cdr3_length: 15; cdr3_aa: ASSLVASGSISYEQY
v_call: TRBV12-3/TRBV12-4; j_call: TRBJ1-6; cdr3_length: 11; cdr3_aa: ASARQGISPLH
v_call: TRBV6-5; j_call: TRBJ2-3; cdr3_length: 11; cdr3_aa: ASSFRSTDTQY
v_call: TRBV25-1; j_call: TRBJ2-1; cdr3_length: 10; cdr3_aa: ASSERGWEQF
v_call: TRBV7-9; j_call: TRBJ2-7; cdr3_length: 14; cdr3_aa: ASSSPSGRGAYEQY
v_call: TRBV6-1; j_call: TRBJ2-7; cdr3_length: 15; cdr3_aa: ASSVIPGTGGGYEQY
v_call: TRBV5-1; j_call: TRBJ1-1; cdr3_length: 13; cdr3_aa: ASSPGLRAYTEAF
v_call: TRBV6-4; j_call: TRBJ2-2; cdr3_length: 12; cdr3_aa: ASSEGQIGGELF
v_call: TRBV6-6; j_call: TRBJ2-3; cdr3_length: 14; cdr3_aa: ASSYLASRSSDTQY
v_call: TRBV5-1; j_call: TRBJ2-7; cdr3_length: 12; cdr3_aa: ASSLLQGSYEQY
v_call: TRBV7-6; j_call: TRBJ2-2; cdr3_length: 11; cdr3_aa: ASSFKNTGELF
v_call: TRBV5-6; j_call: TRBJ2-6; cdr3_length: 12; cdr3_aa: ASSLLSGANVLT
v_call: TRBV11-2; j_call: TRBJ2-3; cdr3_length: 13; cdr3_aa: ASSRGSLSTDTQY
v_call: TRBV9; j_call: TRBJ2-3; cdr3_length: 11; cdr3_aa: ASKAGSTDTQY
v_call: TRBV6-5; j_call: TRBJ1-5; cdr3_length: 11; cdr3_aa: ASTGTSNQPQH
v_call: TRBV3-1/TRBV3-2; j_call: TRBJ1-3; cdr3_length: 12; cdr3_aa: ASTAGGSGNTIY
v_call: TRBV7-8; j_call: TRBJ2-3; cdr3_length: 14; cdr3_aa: ASSPYRVAGGNTQY
v_call: TRBV7-3; j_call: TRBJ2-1; cdr3_length: 10; cdr3_aa: ASSLSKSEQF
v_call: TRBV19; j_call: TRBJ1-1; cdr3_length: 11; cdr3_aa: ASGERPISEAF